These 8 T cell receptor beta chains were sequenced from one sample in a study of response to subunit inactivated influenza vaccine. TCRdb re-analysed the RT-PCR reads in MiXCR, keeping a single row per CDR3 protein. The sample lists hundreds of thousands of distinct CDR3 sequences; approximately 12% were seen once. The sequences come from PBMCs from blood, collected on the day of vaccination. These receptor sequences come from a man aged 50 to 60 who received an inactivated influenza vaccine.

This clonotype occurred many times. This chain links TRBV4-1 with TRBJ2-7, with 9 bases identical to TRBD1. V lost 1 base and J lost 4; bases outside the gene matches: 5. Germline loops: CDR1 MGHRA, CDR2 YSYEKL. CDR3 length: 15 amino acids. CDR3 nucleotides: TGCGCCAGCAGCCAAGCCGAGACAGGGGGTTACGAGCAGTACTTC. Translating gives CASSQAETGGYEQYF.

This clonotype has a handful of counts. Here the CDR3 DNA reads TGTGCCACGCCTGTCGATGGTGGGAAAGGCACCACACCGAGCAATCAGCCCCAGCATTTT. It is translated as CATPVDGGKGTTPSNQPQHF. This rearrangement joins TRBV6-2 or TRBV6-3 to TRBJ1-5, with D uncertain. With 10 bases removed from V and 1 base from J, the gap between germline ends came to 32 bases. Germline CDR1 reads MNHEY; CDR2 reads SVGEGT. The CDR3 is made up of 20 amino acids.

The genes are TRBV20-1 and TRBJ2-7, with D unclear. V gave up 5 bases and J gave up 2 bases, with 10 bases separating them. From germline, CDR1 is DFQATT and CDR2 SNEGSKA (reference sequence). The CDR3 runs 12 residues. CDR3 amino acids: CSAGPHTYEQYF. The CDR3, as DNA: TGCAGTGCTGGACCACATACCTACGAGCAGTACTTC.

V gene TRBV3-1 combines with J gene TRBJ2-3; 8 positions match TRBD2. The germline V gene encodes CDR1 LGHDT and CDR2 YNNKEL (reference sequence). This CDR3 is 20 amino acids long. The V gene end was trimmed by 0 bases and the J gene end by 0 bases; junction bases not matched to a gene: 14. DNA of the CDR3: TGTGCCAGCAGCCAAGATCCACTGGGACTAGGGATGATTAGCACAGATACGCAGTATTTT. Amino acid sequence: CASSQDPLGLGMISTDTQYF.

This chain joins TRBV7-2 and TRBJ2-4, with D possibly matching TRBD2 (6 bases). V lost 0 bases and J lost 9, with 15 bases in between. The CDR3 extends over 15 amino acids. Germline V gives CDR1 SGHTA, CDR2 FQGNSA. CDR3 sequence: CASSLAPGTASIQYF. The CDR3 DNA reads TGTGCCAGCAGCTTAGCCCCCGGGACTGCGAGCATTCAGTACTTC.

This clonotype has a handful of counts. This chain joins TRBV5-1 and TRBJ1-2; D might be TRBD1 (5 bases). V was pared by 1 base and J by 0 bases, with 10 bases between. CDR1 and CDR2 from the germline V gene are SGHRS and YFSETQ. The CDR3 spans 15 residues. CDR3: CASSLWGGTNYGYTF. The CDR3 DNA reads as TGCGCCAGCAGCTTGTGGGGGGGAACTAACTATGGCTACACCTTC.

J is TRBJ2-5 and V is TRBV25-1, with no clear D. CDR3 size: 11 residues. Germline V gene data show CDR1 as MGHDK and CDR2 as SYGVNS. Trimming took off 8 bases at V and 5 bases at J, with 9 bases between the two ends. In DNA, the CDR3 is TGTGCCAGCGGCCCCAGGGAGACCCAGTACTTC. It specifies CASGPRETQYF.

This clonotype was counted between two and nine times. The limits of the CDR3 on the DNA are not certain, so only TCRdb's listed CDR3 is given. The chain uses TRBV7-9 and TRBJ2-5; TRBD1, the table's D call, was not compared with the DNA. Germline V gives CDR1 SEHNR, CDR2 FQNEAQ (reference sequence). The CDR3 is 12 amino acids long, termini counted. CDR3 in amino acids: CASILGEETQYF.